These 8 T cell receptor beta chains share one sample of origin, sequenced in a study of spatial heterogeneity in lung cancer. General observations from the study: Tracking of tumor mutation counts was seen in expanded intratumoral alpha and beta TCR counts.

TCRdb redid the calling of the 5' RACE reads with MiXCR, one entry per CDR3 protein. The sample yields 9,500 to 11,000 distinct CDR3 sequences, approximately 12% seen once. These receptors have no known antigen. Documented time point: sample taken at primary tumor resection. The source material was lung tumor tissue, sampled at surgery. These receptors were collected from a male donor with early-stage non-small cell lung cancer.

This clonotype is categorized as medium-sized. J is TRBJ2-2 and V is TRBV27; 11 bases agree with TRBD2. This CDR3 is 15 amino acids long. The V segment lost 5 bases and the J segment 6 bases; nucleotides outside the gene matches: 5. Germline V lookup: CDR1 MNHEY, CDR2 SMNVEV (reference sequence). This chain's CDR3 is CASSLTSGNAGELFF. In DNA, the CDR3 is TGTGCCAGCAGTCTGACTAGCGGGAATGCCGGGGAGCTGTTTTTT.

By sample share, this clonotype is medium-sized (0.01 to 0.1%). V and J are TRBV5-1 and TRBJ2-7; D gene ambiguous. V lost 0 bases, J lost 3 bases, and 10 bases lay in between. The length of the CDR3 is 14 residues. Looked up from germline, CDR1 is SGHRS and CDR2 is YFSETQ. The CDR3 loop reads CASSLDGSYYEQYF. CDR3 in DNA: TGCGCCAGCAGCTTGGACGGAAGTTACTACGAGCAGTACTTC.

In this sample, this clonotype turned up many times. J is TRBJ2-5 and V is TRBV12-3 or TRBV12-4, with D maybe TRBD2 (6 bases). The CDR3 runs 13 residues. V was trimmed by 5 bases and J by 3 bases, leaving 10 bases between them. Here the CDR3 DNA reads TGTGCCAGCAGTCTGGGGGGAAAAGAGACCCAGTACTTC. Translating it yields CASSLGGKETQYF.

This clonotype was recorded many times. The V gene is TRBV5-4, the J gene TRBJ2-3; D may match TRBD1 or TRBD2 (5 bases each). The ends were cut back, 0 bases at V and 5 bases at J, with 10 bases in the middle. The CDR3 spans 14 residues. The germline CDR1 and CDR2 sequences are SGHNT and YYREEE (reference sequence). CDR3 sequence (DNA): TGTGCCAGCAGCTTGGGGGACGCCGTAGATACGCAGTATTTT. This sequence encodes CASSLGDAVDTQYF.

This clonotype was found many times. The CDR3 DNA follows: TGTGCCATCAGTGAGTCGAAGGGCGTGGGAGCCGGGGAGACCCAGTACTTC. This sequence encodes CAISESKGVGAGETQYF. This sequence joins TRBV10-3 and TRBJ2-5; a weak D match, TRBD2 (5 bases). V shed 0 bases and J shed 5 bases, with 19 bases lying between them. Germline V CDR1 and CDR2: ENHRY, SYGVKD. There are 17 residues in the CDR3.

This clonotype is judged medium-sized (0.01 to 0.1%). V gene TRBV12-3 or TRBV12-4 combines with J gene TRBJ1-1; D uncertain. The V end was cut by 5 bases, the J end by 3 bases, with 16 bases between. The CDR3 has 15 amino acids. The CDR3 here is CASSNGPPAYTEAFF. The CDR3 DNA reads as TGTGCCAGCAGTAATGGACCCCCGGCGTACACTGAAGCTTTCTTT.

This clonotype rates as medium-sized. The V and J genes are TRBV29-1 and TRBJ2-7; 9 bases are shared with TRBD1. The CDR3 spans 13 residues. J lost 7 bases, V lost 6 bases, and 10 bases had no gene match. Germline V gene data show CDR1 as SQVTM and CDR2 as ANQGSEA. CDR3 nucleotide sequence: TGCAGCGTCTTCACGACAGGGGGACTGGAGCAGTACTTC. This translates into CSVFTTGGLEQYF.

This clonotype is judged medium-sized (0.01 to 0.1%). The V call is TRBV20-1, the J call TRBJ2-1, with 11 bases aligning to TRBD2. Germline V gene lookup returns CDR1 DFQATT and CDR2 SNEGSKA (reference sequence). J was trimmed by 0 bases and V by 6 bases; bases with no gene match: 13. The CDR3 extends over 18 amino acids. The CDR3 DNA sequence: TGCAGTGCCAGACTAGCGGGGCAGGTGGTGGGCTCCTACAATGAGCAGTTCTTC. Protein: CSARLAGQVVGSYNEQFF.